The 30 T cell receptor beta chains given below trace back to one sample, sequenced in a study of T cells in localized non-small cell lung cancer. Profiling relied on immunoSEQ multiplex PCR, and the TCRdb table lists in-frame clones only, not all of them. Of some 2,000 clones listed, around 33% are singletons. The starting material was lung tumor tissue, obtained before any cancer treatment. The origin of the receptors is a male donor older than 55 with stage II lung adenocarcinoma.

The chain links TRBV30 to TRBJ1-3; D unclear. The CDR3 runs 15 residues. V was cut by 6 bases and J by 0 bases, with 15 bases left in between. Germline V gene sequence: CDR1 GTSNPN, CDR2 SVGIG (reference sequence). This CDR3 reads CACRPTGVSGNTIYF. The CDR3 DNA follows: TGTGCCTGTCGACCTACCGGGGTCTCTGGAAACACCATATATTTT.

Relative to its sample, this clone is medium-sized. The V call is TRBV11-3, the J call TRBJ2-7; TRBD2 aligns across 8 bases. Trimming at V came to 5 bases and at J to 2 bases, leaving 5 bases not matched to a gene. The CDR3 is made up of 14 amino acids. Germline V gene lookup returns CDR1 SGHNT and CDR2 YENEEA. The DNA for the CDR3 is TGTGCCAGCAGCGCAATAGCGGGACCCTACGAGCAGTACTTC. As protein: CASSAIAGPYEQYF.

This chain links TRBV14 with TRBJ2-3, with D uncertain. The V gene lost 3 bases and the J gene lost 8 bases, with 9 bases spanning the gap. This CDR3 region has 12 residues. Germline CDR1 SGHDN, CDR2 FVKESK. In DNA, the CDR3 is TGTGCCAGCAGCCAGCCCTCCGGTACGCAGTATTTT. Amino acids: CASSQPSGTQYF. Based on the CDR3 plus reference TRBV14 and TRBJ2-3, the full variable domain is EAGVTQFPSHSVIEKGQTVTLRCDPISGHDNLYWYRRVMGKEIKFLLHFVKESKQDESGMPNNRFLAERTGGTYSTLKVQPAELEDSGVYFCASSQPSGTQYFGPGTRLTVL.

This rearrangement joins TRBV6-8 to TRBJ2-3; perhaps TRBD2 as D (6 bases). The V end lost 7 bases, the J end lost 9 bases, and 20 bases lay between the germline ends. The CDR3 spans 14 residues. Germline assignment: CDR1 MNHGY and CDR2 SAAAGT. The CDR3 nucleotides are TGTGCCAGCATTAAAACTCCCCGGGAGAGGACGCAGTATTTT. It codes for CASIKTPRERTQYF.

The chain employs TRBV6-8 and TRBJ2-7; 10 bases are a match to TRBD1. This CDR3 is built from 14 residues. With 6 bases clipped from V and 6 bases from J, the junction kept 8 bases outside the gene matches. The germline V gene encodes CDR1 MNHGY and CDR2 SAAAGT. The CDR3 sequence is CASRSGTGASEQYF. The CDR3 DNA reads as TGTGCCAGCAGATCCGGGACAGGGGCCTCCGAGCAGTACTTC.

The rearrangement uses TRBV11-3 and TRBJ1-2; tentative D call: TRBD1 (6 bases). The CDR3 has 15 amino acids. V was pared by 5 bases and J by 4 bases, with 17 bases between. Per germline, CDR1 SGHNT and CDR2 YENEEA. The CDR3 is CASSPGAPDGYGYTF. The DNA of the CDR3 is TGTGCCAGCAGCCCAGGGGCCCCGGACGGCTATGGCTACACCTTC. Filled out from reference TRBV11-3 and TRBJ1-2, the complete variable domain reads EAGVVQSPRYKIIEKKQPVAFWCNPISGHNTLYWYLQNLGQGPELLIRYENEEAVDDSQLPKDRFSAERLKGVDSTLKIQPAELGDSAVYLCASSPGAPDGYGYTFGSGTRLTVV.

The gene calls are TRBV15 and TRBJ2-5; D may match TRBD1 or TRBD2 (5 bases each). In germline, CDR1 is LNHNV, CDR2 YYDKDF (reference sequence). This CDR3 spans 15 amino acids. Trimming shortened V by 0 bases and J by 6 bases, and 14 bases separated the two germline ends. DNA for the CDR3: TGTGCCACCAGCAGAGATGGGGGTGGGGATAAGACCCAGTACTTC. As protein: CATSRDGGGDKTQYF.

This chain's CDR3 is CASRDTLSYEQYF. The CDR3, as DNA: TGTGCTAGTAGGGACACGCTCTCCTACGAGCAGTACTTC. The gene calls are TRBV12-5 and TRBJ2-7, with a possible D match to TRBD1 (6 bases). CDR1 and CDR2 from the germline V gene are LGHNT and FRNRAP. V lost 8 bases to trimming and J lost 0 bases, with 11 bases between them. The CDR3 is 13 amino acids.

In this sample, this clone is medium-sized. This chain joins TRBV11-3 and TRBJ1-2, with 8 bases fitting TRBD1. There are 16 residues in the CDR3. CDR1 SGHNT and CDR2 YENEEA come from the germline V gene. V gave up 5 bases and J gave up 3 bases; unmatched junction bases: 11. The CDR3 sequence: CASSRTTGALDYGYTF. In nucleotides, the CDR3 is TGTGCCAGCAGCCGGACGACAGGGGCGCTCGACTATGGCTACACCTTC.

The chain employs TRBV29-1 and TRBJ2-1; TRBD2 matches 9 bases. There are 16 residues in the CDR3. The V gene's germline CDR1 is SQVTM and CDR2 ANQGSEA. Trimming cost V 3 bases and J 3 bases; bases outside gene matches: 9. CDR3 in amino acids: CSVETSGSYFYNEQFF. The CDR3 DNA reads as TGCAGCGTTGAGACTAGCGGAAGCTATTTCTACAATGAGCAGTTCTTC.

This clone is a singleton in its sample. The CDR3 nucleotides are TGTGCCAGCTCACCGAATCCCGGGACAGGGGGCTTCACAGATACGCAGTATTTT. Protein sequence: CASSPNPGTGGFTDTQYF. The chain couples TRBV18 to TRBJ2-3, with 12 bases aligning to TRBD1. This CDR3 is built from 18 residues. CDR1 is KGHSH, CDR2 LQKENI, per germline. The V segment lost 3 bases and the J segment 2 bases; nucleotides outside the gene matches: 9.

This chain connects TRBV18 to TRBJ1-1; perhaps TRBD1 as D (6 bases). V was shortened by 3 bases and J by 5 bases, with 16 bases between the two germline ends. In germline, CDR1 is KGHSH, CDR2 LQKENI. CDR3 length equals 15 residues. CDR3: CASSPVRGRTTEAFF. CDR3 bases: TGTGCCAGCTCACCTGTTCGGGGGCGTACGACTGAAGCTTTCTTT. The full variable domain, its missing parts supplied by reference TRBV18 and TRBJ1-1, is NAGVMQNPRHLVRRRGQEARLRCSPMKGHSHVYWYRQLPEEGLKFMVYLQKENIIDESGMPKERFSAEFPKEGPSILRIQQVVRGDSAAYFCASSPVRGRTTEAFFGQGTRLTVV.

The chain employs TRBV6-8 and TRBJ2-2, with D unresolved. The germline V gene encodes CDR1 MNHGY and CDR2 SAAAGT. The CDR3 is made up of 12 amino acids. V shed 5 bases and J shed 7 bases, with 8 bases lying between them. The CDR3 nucleotides read TGTGCCAGCAGTAAATCAAACGGGGAGCTGTTTTTT. As protein: CASSKSNGELFF.

This chain connects TRBV4-1 to TRBJ2-5; weak D call: TRBD2 (5 bases). Between the trimmed V and J ends, which lost 1 base and 3 bases, there was a span of 9 bases. Germline V gene data show CDR1 as MGHRA and CDR2 as YSYEKL. The CDR3 runs to 14 residues. CDR3 loop: CASSQGRGEETQYF. CDR3 nucleotides: TGCGCCAGCAGCCAAGGACGGGGAGAAGAGACCCAGTACTTC.

This sequence joins TRBV28 and TRBJ2-4, with a weak D call TRBD2 (5 bases). Germline loops: CDR1 MDHEN, CDR2 SYDVKM. The ends were cut back, 3 bases at V and 11 bases at J, with 14 bases in the middle. The CDR3 runs 13 residues. CDR3 sequence (DNA): TGTGCCAGCAGTTTCCCCGGGGTCAGCGTTCAGTACTTC. Its protein is CASSFPGVSVQYF.

This clone was seen a handful of times. The genes are TRBV9 and TRBJ2-2; unclear D gene. Germline CDR1 reads SGDLS; CDR2 reads YYNGEE. This CDR3 is 13 amino acids long. V was shortened by 7 bases and J by 4 bases, with 11 bases between the two germline ends. CDR3 DNA sequence: TGTGCCAGCGGGCTTTCTAGCACCGGGGAGCTGTTTTTT. It translates to CASGLSSTGELFF. The full variable domain, rest sourced from reference TRBV9 and TRBJ2-2, is DSGVTQTPKHLITATGQRVTLRCSPRSGDLSVYWYQQSLDQGLQFLIQYYNGEERAKGNILERFSAQQFPDLHSELNLSSLELGDSALYFCASGLSSTGELFFGEGSRLTVL.

The chain uses TRBV30 and TRBJ2-1; TRBD2 agrees at 9 bases. The germline CDR1 and CDR2 sequences are GTSNPN and SVGIG (reference sequence). The CDR3 covers 14 residues. With V trimmed by 1 base and J by 8 bases, 6 bases remained unmatched. DNA for the CDR3: TGTGCCTGGAGTGACGGGACTAGCACCGATGAGCAGTTCTTC. Residues: CAWSDGTSTDEQFF. The full variable domain, in which reference TRBV30 and TRBJ2-1 provide the parts outside the CDR3, is SQTIHQWPATLVQPVGSPLSLECTVEGTSNPNLYWYRQAAGRGLQLLFYSVGIGQISSEVPQNLSASRPQDRQFILSSKKLLLSDSGFYLCAWSDGTSTDEQFFGPGTRLTVL.

CDR3 sequence reads: CASSLRGDTEAFF. CDR3 bases: TGTGCCAGCAGTTTAAGAGGGGACACTGAAGCTTTCTTT. The V and J genes are TRBV28 and TRBJ1-1, with D perhaps TRBD1 (5 bases). V was cut by 2 bases and J by 3 bases, with 7 bases left in between. Germline CDR1 reads MDHEN; CDR2 reads SYDVKM. The CDR3 runs to 13 residues.

A few counts support this clone. The genes are TRBV30 and TRBJ2-3, with D uncertain. Deletions cut 2 bases from V and 6 bases from J, with 12 bases between. CDR3 size: 13 residues. CDR1 and CDR2 (germline): GTSNPN, SVGIG (reference sequence). The DNA of the CDR3 is TGTGCCTGGAGTACTCTAGGACCCGATACGCAGTATTTT. Protein: CAWSTLGPDTQYF.

The chain carries TRBV11-3 and TRBJ1-2, with 10 bases fitting TRBD1. This CDR3 spans 16 amino acids. V shed 3 bases, J shed 6 bases, and the junction held 10 bases outside the gene matches. Germline V lookup: CDR1 SGHNT, CDR2 YENEEA. The chain's CDR3 is CASSLVGRGQGHGYTF. CDR3 DNA: TGTGCCAGCAGCTTGGTTGGTCGGGGACAGGGGCATGGCTACACCTTC.

This chain uses TRBV28 with TRBJ1-4; D not certain. Germline V gene lookup returns CDR1 MDHEN and CDR2 SYDVKM. This CDR3 comprises 14 residues. The V and J ends lost 7 bases and 5 bases respectively, with 14 bases between them. CDR3 DNA sequence: TGTGCCAGCAACCCACCACGTGAGAATGAAAAACTGTTTTTT. Translation: CASNPPRENEKLFF. The full variable domain, its missing parts supplied by reference TRBV28 and TRBJ1-4, is DVKVTQSSRYLVKRTGEKVFLECVQDMDHENMFWYRQDPGLGLRLIYFSYDVKMKEKGDIPEGYSVSREKKERFSLILESASTNQTSMYLCASNPPRENEKLFFGSGTQLSVL.

This clone is termed medium-sized. The V call is TRBV7-2, the J call TRBJ2-7; D perhaps matches TRBD2 (5 bases). Trimming stripped 4 bases from V and 0 bases from J, with 7 bases between. This CDR3 has 13 residues. Germline assignment: CDR1 SGHTA and CDR2 FQGNSA. CDR3 sequence reads: CASSSGTSYEQYF. In nucleotides, the CDR3 is TGTGCCAGCAGCTCGGGAACCTCCTACGAGCAGTACTTC.

A few counts support this clone. The chain carries TRBV11-3 and TRBJ2-7; 10 positions agree with TRBD1. The CDR3 is made up of 15 amino acids. Per the germline V gene, CDR1 is SGHNT and CDR2 is YENEEA. The J segment lost 2 bases and the V segment lost 5 bases, leaving 6 bases of the junction unmatched. The chain's CDR3 is CASSPGTGAPYEQYF. In DNA, the CDR3 is TGTGCCAGCAGCCCCGGGACAGGGGCCCCCTACGAGCAGTACTTC. Filled out from reference TRBV11-3 and TRBJ2-7, the complete variable domain reads EAGVVQSPRYKIIEKKQPVAFWCNPISGHNTLYWYLQNLGQGPELLIRYENEEAVDDSQLPKDRFSAERLKGVDSTLKIQPAELGDSAVYLCASSPGTGAPYEQYFGPGTRLTVT.

This clone has only a few counts. The CDR3 spells CASIRESNQPQHF. The CDR3 DNA is TGTGCCAGCATCAGGGAGAGCAATCAGCCCCAGCATTTT. This chain connects TRBV6-8 to TRBJ1-5; possible D gene TRBD1, 5 bases. CDR1 MNHGY and CDR2 SAAAGT come from the germline V gene. The V gene lost 7 bases and the J gene lost 1 base, with 8 bases spanning the gap. This CDR3 is 13 amino acids long.

This clone turned up a few times. This sequence joins TRBV6-8 and TRBJ1-2, with D maybe TRBD1 (5 bases). This CDR3 region has 15 residues. CDR1 is MNHGY and CDR2 is SAAAGT in the germline V gene. V lost 6 bases and J lost 4, with 18 bases in between. The CDR3 DNA reads TGTGCCAGCAGCCCCCAAGGGGACTCCCGCTATGGCTACACCTTC. Amino acids: CASSPQGDSRYGYTF.

This clone is labeled medium-sized. The chain links TRBV11-3 to TRBJ2-7; D is uncertain. V was trimmed by 1 base and J by 3 bases, leaving 10 bases between them. Germline assignment: CDR1 SGHNT and CDR2 YENEEA. The CDR3 contains 14 residues. CDR3 region: CASSLGPANYEQYF. CDR3 DNA: TGTGCCAGCAGCTTAGGACCGGCAAACTACGAGCAGTACTTC.

The V gene is TRBV28, the J gene TRBJ2-3, with 10 bases fitting TRBD2. With V trimmed by 5 bases and J by 5 bases, 7 bases remained unmatched. The CDR3 contains 15 residues. CDR1 and CDR2 (germline): MDHEN, SYDVKM. The CDR3 loop is CASSPPGLAVDTQYF. DNA of the CDR3: TGTGCCAGCAGTCCCCCCGGACTAGCGGTAGATACGCAGTATTTT. The variable domain in full, with the rest retrieved from reference TRBV28 and TRBJ2-3, is DVKVTQSSRYLVKRTGEKVFLECVQDMDHENMFWYRQDPGLGLRLIYFSYDVKMKEKGDIPEGYSVSREKKERFSLILESASTNQTSMYLCASSPPGLAVDTQYFGPGTRLTVL.

This chain joins TRBV25-1 and TRBJ2-3; D not resolved. The CDR3 loop spans 12 amino acids. Germline assignment: CDR1 MGHDK and CDR2 SYGVNS. The V end was cut by 4 bases, the J end by 2 bases, with 4 bases between. CDR3 sequence: CASSANTDTQYF. As DNA, the CDR3 is TGTGCCAGCAGTGCSAACACAGATACGCAGTATTTT.

By frequency in the sample, this clone is medium-sized. The chain is built from TRBV11-3 and TRBJ1-2; a possible D gene is TRBD1 (6 bases). V lost 2 bases to trimming and J lost 8 bases, with 15 bases between them. CDR1 is SGHNT, CDR2 YENEEA, per germline. The CDR3 loop spans 14 amino acids. CDR3 DNA sequence: TGTGCCAGCAGCTTAATCCAGGGGCTGGGAGGCTACACCTTC. Translating it yields CASSLIQGLGGYTF.

The chain carries TRBV18 and TRBJ1-1, with 9 bases that match TRBD1. Germline V gene lookup returns CDR1 KGHSH and CDR2 LQKENI. The CDR3 contains 14 residues. J lost 6 bases, V lost 9 bases, and 11 bases had no gene match. CDR3 nucleotides: TGTGCCAGTCGGACAGGGGAGGGTTCCCCTGAAGCTTTCTTT. Translating gives CASRTGEGSPEAFF. Full variable domain (missing parts from reference TRBV18 and TRBJ1-1): NAGVMQNPRHLVRRRGQEARLRCSPMKGHSHVYWYRQLPEEGLKFMVYLQKENIIDESGMPKERFSAEFPKEGPSILRIQQVVRGDSAAYFCASRTGEGSPEAFFGQGTRLTVV.